Here is one TCR beta chain with its context. Its specificity is not known. The sample belongs to a study of regulatory T cells in long-lasting Graves disease. Library construction for TCR beta used iRepertoire HTBI primers and Arm-PCR of CDR3 regions. TCRdb used MiXCR to reprocess the multiplex PCR reads, holding one entry per CDR3 protein. The top ten clones hold over 10% of a sample with around 430,000 distinct CDR3 sequences, roughly 23% of them seen once. This sample's time point: persistent/refractory GD, antithyroid drugs over 5 years with positive TRAb. PBMC RNA served as the TCR library source. Findings and limits, study-wide: The study found TRBV28, TRBJ1-2 and TRBJ2-5 favored in persistent disease.

With 0 bases removed from V and 0 bases from J, the gap between germline ends came to 11 bases. CDR1 is GTSNPN, CDR2 SVGIG, per germline (reference sequence). The CDR3 spans 15 residues. This TCR derives from a female donor with Graves disease. The chain joins TRBV30 to TRBJ2-5, with D possibly TRBD2 on 6 matching bases. Sequenced here: peripheral blood mononuclear cells (PBMCs), sampled when the disease was refractory, from a patient treated with antithyroid drugs. The CDR3 DNA reads TGTGCCTGGAGTGTACCGGGAGACTACCAAGAGACCCAGTACTTC. Its translation: CAWSVPGDYQETQYF. Looking up the rest from reference TRBV30 and TRBJ2-5 gives the full variable domain: SQTIHQWPATLVQPVGSPLSLECTVEGTSNPNLYWYRQAAGRGLQLLFYSVGIGQISSEVPQNLSASRPQDRQFILSSKKLLLSDSGFYLCAWSVPGDYQETQYFGPGTRLLVL.